This TCR beta chain was recovered during a study of shared clonotypes between healthy human individuals. General study results and limits: Genetic and exposure-history diversity was limited by the few donors.

With regard to this clone: Its antigen is unidentified.

The CDR3 runs 11 residues. V lost 8 bases and J lost 6, with 11 bases in between. Germline-derived CDR1 and CDR2 are SGHAT and FQDESV (reference sequence). Some clones are missing from TCRdb's copy, which holds only in-frame ones; the method was immunoSEQ multiplex PCR. The table includes roughly 1 million clones, around 82% detected once. Each donor was a Caucasian adult residing in Nashville, Tennessee. The authors divided CD4+ cells into CD45RA+ naive and CD45RA-negative memory subsets. J is TRBJ2-7 and V is TRBV11-1, with D perhaps TRBD1 (5 bases). Source material: memory CD4+ T cells from PBMCs. Subset of the sample: CD45RA-negative fraction. This TCR came from a man aged 18-30 years in good health. Some clones in this sample may be carry-over from other donors' samples. CDR3 nucleotide sequence: TGTGCCAGCTCGCCAGGGTTCGAGCAGTACTTC. It codes for CASSPGFEQYF.